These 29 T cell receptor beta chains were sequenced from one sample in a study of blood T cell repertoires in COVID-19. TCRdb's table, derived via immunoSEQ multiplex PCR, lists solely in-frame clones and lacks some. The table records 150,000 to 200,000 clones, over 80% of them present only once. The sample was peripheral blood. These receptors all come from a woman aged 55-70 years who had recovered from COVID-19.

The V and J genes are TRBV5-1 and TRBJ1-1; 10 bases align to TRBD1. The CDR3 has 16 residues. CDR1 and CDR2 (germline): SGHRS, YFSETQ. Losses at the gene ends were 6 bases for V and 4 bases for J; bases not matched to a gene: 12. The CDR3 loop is CASNPADRGWGTEAFF. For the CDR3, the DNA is TGCGCCAGCAACCCCGCGGACAGGGGGTGGGGCACTGAAGCTTTCTTT.

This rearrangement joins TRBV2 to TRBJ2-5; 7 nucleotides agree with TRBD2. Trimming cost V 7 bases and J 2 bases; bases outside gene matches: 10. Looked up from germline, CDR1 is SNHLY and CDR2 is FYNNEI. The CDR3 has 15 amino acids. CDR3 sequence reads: CASTFGGTGQETQYF. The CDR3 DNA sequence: TGTGCCAGCACCTTCGGGGGGACGGGACAAGAGACCCAGTACTTC.

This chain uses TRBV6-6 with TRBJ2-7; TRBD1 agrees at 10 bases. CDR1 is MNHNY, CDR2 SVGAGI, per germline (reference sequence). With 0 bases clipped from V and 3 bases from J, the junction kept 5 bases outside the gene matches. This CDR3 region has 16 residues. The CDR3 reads CASSYSMGQGRYEQYF. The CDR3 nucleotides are TGTGCCAGCAGTTACTCGATGGGACAGGGGCGCTACGAGCAGTACTTC.

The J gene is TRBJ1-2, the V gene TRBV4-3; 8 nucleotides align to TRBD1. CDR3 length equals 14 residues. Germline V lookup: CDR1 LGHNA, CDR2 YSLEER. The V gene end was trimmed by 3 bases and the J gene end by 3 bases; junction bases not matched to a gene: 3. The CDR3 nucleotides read TGCGCCAGCAGCCATGCGACAGGGGACTATGGCTACACCTTC. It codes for CASSHATGDYGYTF.

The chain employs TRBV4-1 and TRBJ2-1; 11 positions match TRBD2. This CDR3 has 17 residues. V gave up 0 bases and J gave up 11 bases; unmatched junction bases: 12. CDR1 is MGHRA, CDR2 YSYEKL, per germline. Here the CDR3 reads CASSQDVVASGGTKQFF. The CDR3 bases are TGCGCCAGCAGCCAAGACGTAGTGGCTAGCGGGGGGACGAAGCAGTTCTTC.

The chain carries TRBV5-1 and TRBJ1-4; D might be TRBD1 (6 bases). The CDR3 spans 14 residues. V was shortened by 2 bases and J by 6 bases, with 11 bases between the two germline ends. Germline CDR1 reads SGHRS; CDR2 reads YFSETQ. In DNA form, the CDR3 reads TGCGCCAGCAGCTTAGGCCAGGGGTATGAAAAACTGTTTTTT. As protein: CASSLGQGYEKLFF. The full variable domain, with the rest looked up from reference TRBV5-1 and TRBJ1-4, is KAGVTQTPRYLIKTRGQQVTLSCSPISGHRSVSWYQQTPGQGLQFLFEYFSETQRNKGNFPGRFSGRQFSNSRSEMNVSTLELGDSALYLCASSLGQGYEKLFFGSGTQLSVL.

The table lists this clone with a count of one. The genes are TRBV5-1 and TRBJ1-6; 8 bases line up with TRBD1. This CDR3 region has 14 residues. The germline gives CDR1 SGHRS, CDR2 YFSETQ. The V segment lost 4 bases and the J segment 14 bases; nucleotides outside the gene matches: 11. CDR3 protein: CASSRDRYPSSLHF. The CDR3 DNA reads TGCGCCAGCAGCCGGGACAGGTATCCTTCGTCCCTCCACTTT.

CDR3 amino acids: CASRRTSGGNEQFF. As DNA, the CDR3 is TGTGCCAGCAGGCGGACTAGCGGGGGTAATGAGCAGTTCTTC. This chain links TRBV2 with TRBJ2-1; 13 bases are shared with TRBD2. This CDR3 contains 14 residues. The ends lost 6 bases at V and 7 bases at J; junction bases unmatched: 3. The germline CDR1 and CDR2 sequences are SNHLY and FYNNEI. The complete variable domain, with remaining parts taken from reference TRBV2 and TRBJ2-1, reads EPEVTQTPSHQVTQMGQEVILRCVPISNHLYFYWYRQILGQKVEFLVSFYNNEISEKSEIFDDQFSVERPDGSNFTLKIRSTKLEDSAMYFCASRRTSGGNEQFFGPGTRLTVL.

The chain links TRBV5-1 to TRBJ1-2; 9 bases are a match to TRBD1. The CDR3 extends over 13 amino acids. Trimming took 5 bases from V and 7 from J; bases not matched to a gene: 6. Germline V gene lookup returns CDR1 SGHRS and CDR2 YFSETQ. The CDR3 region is CASRSGTGSGYTF. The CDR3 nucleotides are TGCGCCAGCAGGTCCGGGACAGGGAGTGGCTACACCTTC.

CDR3 in amino acids: CASSKTGRAYYGYTF. The CDR3 nucleotides read TGTGCCAGCAGTAAAACGGGGAGGGCTTACTATGGCTACACCTTC. This chain connects TRBV7-2 to TRBJ1-2; D remains unclear. Germline CDR1 is SGHTA and CDR2 is FQGNSA. The CDR3 extends over 15 amino acids. The V gene lost 6 bases and the J gene lost 3 bases, with 17 bases spanning the gap.

The CDR3 DNA reads as TGTGCCAGCAGCTTTTACGGCGGGGAGCTGTTTTTT. Translation gives CASSFYGGELFF. The chain uses TRBV5-4 and TRBJ2-2; D is uncertain. V was shortened by 2 bases and J by 7 bases, with 6 bases between the two germline ends. The CDR3 runs 12 residues. The germline gives CDR1 SGHNT, CDR2 YYREEE (reference sequence).

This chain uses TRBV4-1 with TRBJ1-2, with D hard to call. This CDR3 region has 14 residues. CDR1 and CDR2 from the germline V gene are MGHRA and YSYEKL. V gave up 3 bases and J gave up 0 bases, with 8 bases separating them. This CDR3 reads CASSHLEANYGYTF. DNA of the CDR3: TGCGCCAGCAGCCACCTCGAGGCTAACTATGGCTACACCTTC.

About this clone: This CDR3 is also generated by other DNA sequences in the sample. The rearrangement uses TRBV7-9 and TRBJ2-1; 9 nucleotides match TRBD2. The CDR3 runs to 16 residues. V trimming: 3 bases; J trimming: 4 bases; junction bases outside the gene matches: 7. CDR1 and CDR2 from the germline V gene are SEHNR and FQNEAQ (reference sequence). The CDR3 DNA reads TGTGCCAGCAGCTTGGCCCTAGCGGGGACTTACAATGAGCAGTTCTTC. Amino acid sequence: CASSLALAGTYNEQFF.

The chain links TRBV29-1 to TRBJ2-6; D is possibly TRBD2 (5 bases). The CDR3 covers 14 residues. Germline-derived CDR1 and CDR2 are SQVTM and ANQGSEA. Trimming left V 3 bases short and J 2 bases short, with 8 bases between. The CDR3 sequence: CSVDPGAGANVLTF. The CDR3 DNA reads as TGCAGCGTTGATCCCGGGGCTGGGGCCAACGTCCTGACTTTC.

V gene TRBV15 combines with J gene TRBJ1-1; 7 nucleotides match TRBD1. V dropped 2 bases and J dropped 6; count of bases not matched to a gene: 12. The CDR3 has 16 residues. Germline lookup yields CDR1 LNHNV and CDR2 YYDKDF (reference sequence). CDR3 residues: CATSRSQAGGGAEAFF. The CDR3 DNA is TGTGCCACCAGCAGATCCCAGGCAGGGGGAGGTGCTGAAGCTTTCTTT.

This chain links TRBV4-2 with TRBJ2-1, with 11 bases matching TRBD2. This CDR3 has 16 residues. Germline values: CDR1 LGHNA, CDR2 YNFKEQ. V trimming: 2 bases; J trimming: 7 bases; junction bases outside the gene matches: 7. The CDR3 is CASSQIAGGLGNEQFF. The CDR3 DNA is TGTGCCAGCAGCCAAATAGCGGGGGGGCTAGGGAATGAGCAGTTCTTC.

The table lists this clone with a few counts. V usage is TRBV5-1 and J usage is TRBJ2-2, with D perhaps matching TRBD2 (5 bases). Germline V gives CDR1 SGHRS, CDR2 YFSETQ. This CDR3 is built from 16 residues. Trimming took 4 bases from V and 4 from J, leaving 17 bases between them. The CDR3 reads CASSRADNAGTGELFF. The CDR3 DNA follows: TGCGCCAGCAGCCGCGCCGACAACGCGGGCACCGGGGAGCTGTTTTTT.

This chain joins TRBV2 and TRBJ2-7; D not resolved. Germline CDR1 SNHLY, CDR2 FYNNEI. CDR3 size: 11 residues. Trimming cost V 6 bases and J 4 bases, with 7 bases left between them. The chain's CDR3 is CASRGAYEQYF. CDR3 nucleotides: TGTGCCAGCAGAGGAGCTTACGAGCAGTACTTC.

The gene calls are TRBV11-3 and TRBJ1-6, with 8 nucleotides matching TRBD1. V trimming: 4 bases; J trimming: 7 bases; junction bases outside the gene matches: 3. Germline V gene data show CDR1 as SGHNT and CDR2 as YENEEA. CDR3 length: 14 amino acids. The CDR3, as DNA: TGTGCCAGCAGCTGGACAGGGACGAATTCACCCCTCCACTTT. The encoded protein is CASSWTGTNSPLHF.

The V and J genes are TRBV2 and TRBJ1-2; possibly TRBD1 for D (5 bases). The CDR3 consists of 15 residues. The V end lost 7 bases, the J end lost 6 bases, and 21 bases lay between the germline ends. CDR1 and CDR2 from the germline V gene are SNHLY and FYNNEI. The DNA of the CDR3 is TGTGCCAGCATCCGGGGGGAGAATCGGAGGGATGGCTACACCTTC. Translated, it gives CASIRGENRRDGYTF.

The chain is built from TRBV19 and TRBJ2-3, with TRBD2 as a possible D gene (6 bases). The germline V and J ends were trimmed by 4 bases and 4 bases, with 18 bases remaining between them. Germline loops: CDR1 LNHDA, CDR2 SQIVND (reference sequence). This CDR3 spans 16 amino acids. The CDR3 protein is CASSTATRAGPDTQYF. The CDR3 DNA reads TGTGCCAGTAGTACCGCGACTAGGGCAGGGCCAGATACGCAGTATTTT.

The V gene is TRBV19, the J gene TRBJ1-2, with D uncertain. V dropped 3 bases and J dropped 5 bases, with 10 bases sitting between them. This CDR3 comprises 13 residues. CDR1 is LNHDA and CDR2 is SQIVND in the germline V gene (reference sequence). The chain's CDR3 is CASSISGLYGYTF. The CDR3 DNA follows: TGTGCCAGTAGTATCTCCGGGTTGTATGGCTACACCTTC.

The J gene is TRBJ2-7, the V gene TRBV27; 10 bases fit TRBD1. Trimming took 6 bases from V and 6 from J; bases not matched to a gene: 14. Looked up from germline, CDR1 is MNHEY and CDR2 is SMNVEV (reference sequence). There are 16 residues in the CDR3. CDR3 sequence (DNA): TGTGCCAGCAGCTCCCGACAGGGGGCGCAATTCGGCGAGCAGTACTTC. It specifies CASSSRQGAQFGEQYF.

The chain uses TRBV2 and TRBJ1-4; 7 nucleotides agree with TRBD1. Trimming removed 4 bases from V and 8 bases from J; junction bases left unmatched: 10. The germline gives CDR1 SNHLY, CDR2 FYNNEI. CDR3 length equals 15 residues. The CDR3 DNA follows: TGTGCCAGCAGTGGGCAGGGGGGTAAAGGAGAAAAACTGTTTTTT. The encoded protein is CASSGQGGKGEKLFF.

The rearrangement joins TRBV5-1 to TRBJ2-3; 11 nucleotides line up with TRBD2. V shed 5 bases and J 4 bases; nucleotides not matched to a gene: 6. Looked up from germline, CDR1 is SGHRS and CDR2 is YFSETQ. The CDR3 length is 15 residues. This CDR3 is CASRFPSGGSDTQYF. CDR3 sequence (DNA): TGCGCCAGCAGATTCCCTAGCGGGGGGTCAGATACGCAGTATTTT.

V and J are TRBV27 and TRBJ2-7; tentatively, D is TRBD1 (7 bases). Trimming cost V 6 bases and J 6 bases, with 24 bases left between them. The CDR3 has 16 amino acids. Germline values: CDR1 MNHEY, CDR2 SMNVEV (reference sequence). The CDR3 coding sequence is TGTGCCAGCAGGGTTCAGGGGGGCCAATTCTTAGGCGAGCAGTACTTC. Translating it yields CASRVQGGQFLGEQYF.

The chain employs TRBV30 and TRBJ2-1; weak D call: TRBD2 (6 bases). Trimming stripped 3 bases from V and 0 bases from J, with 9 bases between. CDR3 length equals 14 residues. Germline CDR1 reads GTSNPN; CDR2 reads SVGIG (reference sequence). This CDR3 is CAWSRGSSYNEQFF. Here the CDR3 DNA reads TGTGCCTGGAGCCGGGGGAGCTCCTACAATGAGCAGTTCTTC.

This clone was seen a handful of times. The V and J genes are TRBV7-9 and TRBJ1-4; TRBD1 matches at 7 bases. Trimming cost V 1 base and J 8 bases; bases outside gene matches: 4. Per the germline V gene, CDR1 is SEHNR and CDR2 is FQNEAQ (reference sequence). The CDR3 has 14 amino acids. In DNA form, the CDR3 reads TGTGCCAGCAGCTTAGGGACAGGAGGCGAAAAACTGTTTTTT. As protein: CASSLGTGGEKLFF.

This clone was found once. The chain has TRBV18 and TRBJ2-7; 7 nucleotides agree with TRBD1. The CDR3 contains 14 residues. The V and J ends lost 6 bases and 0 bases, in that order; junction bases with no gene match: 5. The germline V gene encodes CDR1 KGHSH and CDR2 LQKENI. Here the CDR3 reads CASSPGDSSYEQYF. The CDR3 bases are TGTGCCAGCTCCCCAGGGGACAGCTCCTACGAGCAGTACTTC.